This T cell receptor beta chain stems from a study of vaccination effects on CD4 cells after COVID-19 (dated by TCRdb to the early 2020s). As for the study more broadly: Each participant received two doses of an mRNA SARS-CoV-2 vaccine, either BNT162b2 or mRNA-1273. The study compared SARS-CoV-2 spike-specific CD4+ TCR repertoires before and after mRNA vaccination in COVID-19 convalescent patients and infection-naive vaccine recipients. Cultures from other donors in the study were sequenced using the Oncomine TCR Beta short-read assay on an Illumina iSeq 100. The full study included 9 to 10 COVID-19 convalescent patients and a few SARS-CoV-2-naive healthy vaccine recipients.

To note about this clone: Its antigen is still unknown. No clone much larger than this one lies a single base away; base qualities are absent.

The germline V gene gives CDR1 as LGHNA and CDR2 as YNFKEQ. Spanning cysteine to phenylalanine, the CDR3 consists of 13 amino acids. This entry keeps only the CDR3 DNA: 39 bases, framed from base 1. V is pared back by 1 base and J by 5 bases, with 8 bases lying between the germline termini. In the ViraFEST assay, PBMC were stimulated with viral peptide pools, and TCR sequencing was then used to find antigen-specific CD4+ T cell clonotypes based on their expansion. After about 10 days of culture, CD4+ T cells were isolated with the EasySep CD4+ T cell isolation kit. None of the healthy vaccine recipients had a prior SARS-CoV-2 infection, which was confirmed by nucleocapsid antibody tests that came back negative both before and after vaccination. Some 2 million PBMC per well were cultured in IMDM with about 5% human AB serum, 9 to 10 IU/ml IL-2 and gentamicin, plus 10 ug/ml peptides. Half of the culture medium was replaced with fresh IL-2-containing medium on days 3 and 7. Unless otherwise noted, each peptide stimulation condition was cultured in triplicate wells. PBMC were separated from whole blood using Ficoll-Paque Plus gradient centrifugation and were then either cryopreserved at -140C or used fresh. The overlapping peptide pools covered the spike proteins of SARS-CoV-2 as well as those of the common cold coronaviruses HCoV-NL63, HCoV-OC43 and HCoV-229E. The QIAamp micro DNA kit was used to extract genomic DNA from the cultured CD4+ T cells.

Library preparation used the immunoSEQ multiplex PCR assay. DNA from the CD4+ T cells that had been cultured and isolated underwent TCR beta CDR3 sequencing. The original methods were these. The analysis removed non-productive TCR sequences, trimmed reads to the CDR3 region, and retained only CDR3s that were 7 or more amino acids long. Antigen-specific clonotypes were identified using the MANAFEST web app by comparison of expansion in peptide wells against reference cultures. To be called positive, a clone needed expansion at FDR<0.05 compared with the reference and with all other wells, an odds ratio greater than 5, and a frequency greater than 0.1% in two replicate wells. A clonotype was defined as cross-reactive if the clonotype was significantly expanded both in SARS-CoV-2 spike wells and in at least one common cold coronavirus spike condition. Using the stringdist R package, CDR3 similarity was measured by Levenshtein distance, and unrooted trees were constructed with ape in R 3.6.1. TCRdb took over this immuneACCESS table, retaining in-frame rearrangements with V and J assigned. Such tables are incomplete; in checked studies, under half of the missing clones stem from an unresolved V gene, and the remainder is unexplained. The V and J calls and the clone size are those of that table, but D and trimming were determined from the DNA. Present in this sample are around 31,000 clones, around 70% of which were seen just once. Approximately 29% of the sample goes to the ten largest clones.

Findings and caveats that apply to the study as a whole: The study was limited by a small number of convalescent patients, and early post-infection timepoints were lacking. Marked clonal contraction was observed in both infection-induced and vaccine-induced clones at late post-vaccination timepoints, consistent with waning T cell responses. Among healthy vaccine recipients, nearly all vaccine-induced clones were SARS-CoV-2 mono-reactive, and only 1 of 255 was cross-reactive with common cold coronaviruses.

The specimen was CD4+ T cells from PBMCs cultured with HCoV-229E spike peptides, collected before COVID-19 vaccination. In light of the paper, this sample's cell subset or site label describes: HCoV-229E spike overlapping peptide pool stimulation. The V and J genes are TRBV4-2 and TRBJ2-5; confidence is insufficient to name the D gene. The receptor was isolated from a human donor who received a COVID-19 vaccine. The CDR3 has the sequence CASSQGTWETQYF. The DNA reads TGTGCCAGCAGCCAAGGGACGTGGGAGACCCAGTACTTC.